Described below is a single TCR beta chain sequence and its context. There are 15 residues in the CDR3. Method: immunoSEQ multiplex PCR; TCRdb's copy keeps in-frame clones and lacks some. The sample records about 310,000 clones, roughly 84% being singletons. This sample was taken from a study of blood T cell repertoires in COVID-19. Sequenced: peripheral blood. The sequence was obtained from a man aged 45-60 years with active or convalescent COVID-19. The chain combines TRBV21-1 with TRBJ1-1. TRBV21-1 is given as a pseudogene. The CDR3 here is CASSKFIALNTEAFF. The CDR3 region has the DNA TGTGCCAGCAGCAAATTTATAGCCTTGAACACTGAAGCTTTCTTT.